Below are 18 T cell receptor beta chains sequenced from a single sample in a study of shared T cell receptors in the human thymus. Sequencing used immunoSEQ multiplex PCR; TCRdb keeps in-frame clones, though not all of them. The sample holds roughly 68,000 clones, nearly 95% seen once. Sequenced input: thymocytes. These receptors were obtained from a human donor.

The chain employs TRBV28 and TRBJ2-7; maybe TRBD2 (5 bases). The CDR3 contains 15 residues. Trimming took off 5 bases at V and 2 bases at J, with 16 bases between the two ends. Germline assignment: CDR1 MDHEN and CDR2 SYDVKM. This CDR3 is CASSPRERVTYEQYF. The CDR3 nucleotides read TGTGCCAGCAGTCCCCGGGAAAGGGTGACCTACGAGCAGTACTTC. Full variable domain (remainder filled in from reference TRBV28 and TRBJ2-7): DVKVTQSSRYLVKRTGEKVFLECVQDMDHENMFWYRQDPGLGLRLIYFSYDVKMKEKGDIPEGYSVSREKKERFSLILESASTNQTSMYLCASSPRERVTYEQYFGPGTRLTVT.

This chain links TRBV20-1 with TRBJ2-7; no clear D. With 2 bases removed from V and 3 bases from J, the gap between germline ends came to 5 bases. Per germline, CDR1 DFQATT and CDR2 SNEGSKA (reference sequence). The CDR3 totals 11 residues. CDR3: CSARKLYEQYF. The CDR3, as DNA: TGCAGTGCTAGAAAACTCTACGAGCAGTACTTC.

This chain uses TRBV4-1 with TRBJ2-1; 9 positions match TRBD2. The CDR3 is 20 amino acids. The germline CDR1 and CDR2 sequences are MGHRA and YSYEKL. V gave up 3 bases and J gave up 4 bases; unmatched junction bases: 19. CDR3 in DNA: TGCGCCAGCAGCCAGGCCTCCACTAGCGGGTCCTGGAACCAATACAATGAGCAGTTCTTC. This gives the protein CASSQASTSGSWNQYNEQFF.

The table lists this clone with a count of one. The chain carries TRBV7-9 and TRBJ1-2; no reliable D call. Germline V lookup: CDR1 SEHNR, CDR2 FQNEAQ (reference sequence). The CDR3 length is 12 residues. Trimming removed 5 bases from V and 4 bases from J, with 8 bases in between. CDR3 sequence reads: CASSLPPYGYTF. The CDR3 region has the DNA TGTGCCAGCAGCCTACCGCCCTATGGCTACACCTTC. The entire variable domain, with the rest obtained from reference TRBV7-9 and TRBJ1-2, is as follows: DTGVSQNPRHKITKRGQNVTFRCDPISEHNRLYWYRQTLGQGPEFLTYFQNEAQLEKSRLLSDRFSAERPKGSFSTLEIQRTEQGDSAMYLCASSLPPYGYTFGSGTRLTVV.

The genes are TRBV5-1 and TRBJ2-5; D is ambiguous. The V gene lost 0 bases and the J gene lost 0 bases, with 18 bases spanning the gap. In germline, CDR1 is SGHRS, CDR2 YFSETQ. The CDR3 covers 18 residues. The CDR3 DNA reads TGCGCCAGCAGCTTGGAGTGCCCGATTGGGTTTCACCAAGAGACCCAGTACTTC. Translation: CASSLECPIGFHQETQYF.

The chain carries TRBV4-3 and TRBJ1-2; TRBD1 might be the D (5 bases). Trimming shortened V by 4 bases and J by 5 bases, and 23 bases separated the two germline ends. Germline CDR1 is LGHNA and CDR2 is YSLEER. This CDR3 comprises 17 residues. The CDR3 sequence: CASSPTNSGRLPYGYTF. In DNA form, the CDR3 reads TGCGCCAGCAGCCCAACTAACTCGGGACGGCTTCCGTATGGCTACACCTTC.

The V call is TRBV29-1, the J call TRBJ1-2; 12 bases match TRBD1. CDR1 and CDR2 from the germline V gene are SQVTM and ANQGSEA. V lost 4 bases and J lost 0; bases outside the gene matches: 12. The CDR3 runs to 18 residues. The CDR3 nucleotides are TGCAGCGTTGGGACGGGACAGGGGGCCCTGGGTCCTAACTATGGCTACACCTTC. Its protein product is CSVGTGQGALGPNYGYTF.

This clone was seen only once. The CDR3 DNA follows: TGCGCCAGCAGCCAAGGGGCTAGCAGTGGGTGGGAGACCCAGTACTTC. It encodes CASSQGASSGWETQYF. The rearrangement joins TRBV4-3 to TRBJ2-5; D possibly corresponds to TRBD2 (5 bases). V dropped 1 base and J dropped 5 bases, with 17 bases sitting between them. The CDR3 contains 16 residues. Germline V gene data show CDR1 as LGHNA and CDR2 as YSLEER.

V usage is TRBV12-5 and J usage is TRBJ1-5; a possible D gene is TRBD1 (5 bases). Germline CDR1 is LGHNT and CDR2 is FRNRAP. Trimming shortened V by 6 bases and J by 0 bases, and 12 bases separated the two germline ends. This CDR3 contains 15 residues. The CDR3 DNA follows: TGTGCTAGTGGGGTGGGGGGAAATAGCAATCAGCCCCAGCATTTT. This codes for CASGVGGNSNQPQHF. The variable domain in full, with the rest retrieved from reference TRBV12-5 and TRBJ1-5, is DARVTQTPRHKVTEMGQEVTMRCQPILGHNTVFWYRQTMMQGLELLAYFRNRAPLDDSGMPKDRFSAEMPDATLATLKIQPSEPRDSAVYFCASGVGGNSNQPQHFGDGTRLSIL.

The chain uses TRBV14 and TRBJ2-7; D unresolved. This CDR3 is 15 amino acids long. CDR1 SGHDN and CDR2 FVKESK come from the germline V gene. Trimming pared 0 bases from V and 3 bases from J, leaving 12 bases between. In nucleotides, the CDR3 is TGTGCCAGCAGCCAAGATTGGGGTTTCCTCTACGAGCAGTACTTC. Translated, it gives CASSQDWGFLYEQYF.

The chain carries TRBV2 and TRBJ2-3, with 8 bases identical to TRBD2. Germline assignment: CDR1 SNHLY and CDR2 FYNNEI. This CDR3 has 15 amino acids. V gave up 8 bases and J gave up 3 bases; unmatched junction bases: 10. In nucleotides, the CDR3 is TGTGCCAGCCCTCCCCGGGGGGGCTGGACAGATACGCAGTATTTT. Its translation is CASPPRGGWTDTQYF.

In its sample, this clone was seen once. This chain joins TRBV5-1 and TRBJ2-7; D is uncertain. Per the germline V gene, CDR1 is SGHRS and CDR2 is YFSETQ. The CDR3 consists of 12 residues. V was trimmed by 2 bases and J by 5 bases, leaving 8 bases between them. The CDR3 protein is CASSLKFHEQYF. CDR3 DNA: TGCGCCAGCAGCTTAAAGTTCCACGAGCAGTACTTC. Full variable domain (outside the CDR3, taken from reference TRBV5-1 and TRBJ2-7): KAGVTQTPRYLIKTRGQQVTLSCSPISGHRSVSWYQQTPGQGLQFLFEYFSETQRNKGNFPGRFSGRQFSNSRSEMNVSTLELGDSALYLCASSLKFHEQYFGPGTRLTVT.

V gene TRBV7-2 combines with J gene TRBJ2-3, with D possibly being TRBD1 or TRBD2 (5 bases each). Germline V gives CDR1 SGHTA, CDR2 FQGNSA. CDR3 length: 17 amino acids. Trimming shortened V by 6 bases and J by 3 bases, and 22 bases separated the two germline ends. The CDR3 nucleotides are TGTGCCAGCAGACACCGGGGCAGTTGCCCTATTACAGATACGCAGTATTTT. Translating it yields CASRHRGSCPITDTQYF.

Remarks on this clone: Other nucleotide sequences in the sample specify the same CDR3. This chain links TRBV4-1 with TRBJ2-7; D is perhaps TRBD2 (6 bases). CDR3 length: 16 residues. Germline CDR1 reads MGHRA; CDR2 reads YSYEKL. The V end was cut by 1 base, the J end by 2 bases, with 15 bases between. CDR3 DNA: TGCGCCAGCAGCCAAGGAAAGGGACTGGAGACCTACGAGCAGTACTTC. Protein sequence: CASSQGKGLETYEQYF.

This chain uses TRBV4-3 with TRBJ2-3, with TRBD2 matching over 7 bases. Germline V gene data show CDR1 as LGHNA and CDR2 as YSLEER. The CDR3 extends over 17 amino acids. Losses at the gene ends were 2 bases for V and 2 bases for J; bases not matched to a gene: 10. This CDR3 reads CASSQTRCLAVTDTQYF. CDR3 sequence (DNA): TGCGCCAGCAGCCAAACCCGGTGTCTAGCGGTCACAGATACGCAGTATTTT.

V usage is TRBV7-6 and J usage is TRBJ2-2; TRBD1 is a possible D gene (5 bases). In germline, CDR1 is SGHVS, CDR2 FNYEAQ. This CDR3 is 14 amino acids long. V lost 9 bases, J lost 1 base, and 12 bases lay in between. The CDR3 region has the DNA TGTGCCAGTTCCCGACAGAGGAACACCGGGGAGCTGTTTTTT. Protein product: CASSRQRNTGELFF.

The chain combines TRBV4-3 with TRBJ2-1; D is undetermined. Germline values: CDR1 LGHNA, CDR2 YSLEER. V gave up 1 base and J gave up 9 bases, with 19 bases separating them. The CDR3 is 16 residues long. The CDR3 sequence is CASSQARQLRLGEQFF. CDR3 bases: TGCGCCAGCAGCCAAGCACGGCAGTTAAGGTTGGGTGAGCAGTTCTTC.

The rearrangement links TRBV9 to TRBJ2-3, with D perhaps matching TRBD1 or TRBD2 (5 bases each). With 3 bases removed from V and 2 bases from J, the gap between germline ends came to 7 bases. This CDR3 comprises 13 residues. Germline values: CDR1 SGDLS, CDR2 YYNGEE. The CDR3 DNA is TGTGCCAGCAGCGGGGGACCCACAGATACGCAGTATTTT. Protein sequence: CASSGGPTDTQYF.